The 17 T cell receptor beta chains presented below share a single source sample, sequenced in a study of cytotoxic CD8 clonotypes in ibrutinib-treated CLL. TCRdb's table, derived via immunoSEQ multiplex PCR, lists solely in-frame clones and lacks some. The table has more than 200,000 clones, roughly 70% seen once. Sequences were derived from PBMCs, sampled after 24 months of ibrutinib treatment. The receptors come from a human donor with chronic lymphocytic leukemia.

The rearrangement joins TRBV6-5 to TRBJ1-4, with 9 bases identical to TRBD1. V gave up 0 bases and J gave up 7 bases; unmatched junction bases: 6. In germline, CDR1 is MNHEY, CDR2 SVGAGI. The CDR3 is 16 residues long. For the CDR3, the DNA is TGTGCCAGCAGTTACTCGACGGGACAGGGTGGTGAAAAACTGTTTTTT. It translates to CASSYSTGQGGEKLFF.

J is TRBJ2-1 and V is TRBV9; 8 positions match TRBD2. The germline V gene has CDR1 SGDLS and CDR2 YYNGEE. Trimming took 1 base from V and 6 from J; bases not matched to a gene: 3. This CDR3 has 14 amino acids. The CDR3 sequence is CASSVTGTSNEQFF. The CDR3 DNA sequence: TGTGCCAGCAGCGTAACCGGGACTAGCAATGAGCAGTTCTTC.

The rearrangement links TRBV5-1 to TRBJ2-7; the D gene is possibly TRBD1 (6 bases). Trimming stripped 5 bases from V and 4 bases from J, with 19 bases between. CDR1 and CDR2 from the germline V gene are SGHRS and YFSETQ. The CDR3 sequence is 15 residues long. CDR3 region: CASSPGQGGNYEQYF. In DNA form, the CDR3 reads TGCGCCAGCAGTCCAGGACAAGGGGGAAATTACGAGCAGTACTTC.

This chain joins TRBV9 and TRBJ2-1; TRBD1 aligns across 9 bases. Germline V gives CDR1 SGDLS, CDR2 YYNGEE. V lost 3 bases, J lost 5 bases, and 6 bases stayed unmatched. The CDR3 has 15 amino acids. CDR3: CASSARDRVDNEQFF. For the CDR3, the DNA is TGTGCCAGCAGCGCCCGGGACAGGGTCGACAATGAGCAGTTCTTC.

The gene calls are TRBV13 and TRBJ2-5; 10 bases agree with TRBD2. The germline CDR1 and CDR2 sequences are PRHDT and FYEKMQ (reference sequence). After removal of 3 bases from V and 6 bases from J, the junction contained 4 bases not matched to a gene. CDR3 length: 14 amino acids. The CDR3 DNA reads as TGTGCCAGCAGCTTGCTAGCGGGGGTAAAGACCCAGTACTTC. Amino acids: CASSLLAGVKTQYF.

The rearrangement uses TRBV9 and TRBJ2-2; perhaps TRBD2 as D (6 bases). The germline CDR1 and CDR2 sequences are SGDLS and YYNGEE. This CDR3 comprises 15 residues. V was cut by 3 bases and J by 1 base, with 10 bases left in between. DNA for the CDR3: TGTGCCAGCAGCGCGGGTAGCGGGAACACCGGGGAGCTGTTTTTT. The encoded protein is CASSAGSGNTGELFF. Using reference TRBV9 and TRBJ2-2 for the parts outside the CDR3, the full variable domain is DSGVTQTPKHLITATGQRVTLRCSPRSGDLSVYWYQQSLDQGLQFLIQYYNGEERAKGNILERFSAQQFPDLHSELNLSSLELGDSALYFCASSAGSGNTGELFFGEGSRLTVL.

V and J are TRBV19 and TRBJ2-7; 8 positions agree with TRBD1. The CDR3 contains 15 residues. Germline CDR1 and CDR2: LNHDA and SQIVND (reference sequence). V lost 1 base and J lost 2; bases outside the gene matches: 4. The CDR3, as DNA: TGTGCCAGTAGTATAGGGGACAGGAGGACCTACGAGCAGTACTTC. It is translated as CASSIGDRRTYEQYF.

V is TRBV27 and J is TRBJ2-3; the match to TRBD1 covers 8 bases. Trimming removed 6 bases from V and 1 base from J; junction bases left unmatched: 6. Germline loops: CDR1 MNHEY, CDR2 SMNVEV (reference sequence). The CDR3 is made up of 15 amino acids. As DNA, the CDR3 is TGTGCCAGCAGGCCGAGGGGACAGGGCACAGATACGCAGTATTTT. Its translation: CASRPRGQGTDTQYF.

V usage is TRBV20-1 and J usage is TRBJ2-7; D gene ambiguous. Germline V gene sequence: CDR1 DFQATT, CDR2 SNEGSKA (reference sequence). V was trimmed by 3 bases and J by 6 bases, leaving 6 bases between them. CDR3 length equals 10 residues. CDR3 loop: CSARFSEQYF. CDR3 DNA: TGCAGTGCTAGGTTTTCCGAGCAGTACTTC.

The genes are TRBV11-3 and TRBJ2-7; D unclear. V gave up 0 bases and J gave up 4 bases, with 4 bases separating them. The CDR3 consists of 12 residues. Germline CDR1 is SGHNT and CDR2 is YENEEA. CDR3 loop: CASSLDRYEQYF. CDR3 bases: TGTGCCAGCAGCTTAGACCGGTACGAGCAGTACTTC.

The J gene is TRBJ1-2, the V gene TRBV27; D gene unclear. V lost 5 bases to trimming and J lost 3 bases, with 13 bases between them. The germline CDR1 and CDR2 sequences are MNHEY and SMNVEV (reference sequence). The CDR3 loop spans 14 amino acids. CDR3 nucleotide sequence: TGTGCCAGCAGTCTACATGCAGGCGACTATGGCTACACCTTC. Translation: CASSLHAGDYGYTF.

CDR3 sequence: CSVEVTSGRESSYEQYF. As DNA, the CDR3 is TGCAGCGTTGAAGTGACTAGCGGGAGGGAAAGCTCCTACGAGCAGTACTTC. The chain couples TRBV29-1 to TRBJ2-7; 14 positions agree with TRBD2. The germline V gene encodes CDR1 SQVTM and CDR2 ANQGSEA. J gave up 0 bases and V 1 base, and 5 bases lay outside the gene matches. CDR3 length: 17 residues.

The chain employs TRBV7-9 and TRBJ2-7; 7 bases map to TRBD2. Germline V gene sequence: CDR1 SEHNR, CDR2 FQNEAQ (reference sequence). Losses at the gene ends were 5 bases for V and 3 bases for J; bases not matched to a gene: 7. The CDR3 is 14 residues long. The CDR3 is CASSISSGVYEQYF. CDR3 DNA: TGTGCCAGCAGCATTAGCAGCGGGGTCTACGAGCAGTACTTC.

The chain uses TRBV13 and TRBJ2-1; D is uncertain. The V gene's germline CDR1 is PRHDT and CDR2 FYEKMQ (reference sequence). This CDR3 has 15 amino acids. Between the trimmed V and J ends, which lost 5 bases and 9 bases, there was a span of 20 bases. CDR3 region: CASSPLPGGVGEQFF. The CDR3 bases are TGTGCCAGCAGCCCTCTCCCCGGTGGCGTGGGTGAGCAGTTCTTC.

CDR3 DNA sequence: TGCAGCGTTGGATTCAGCGGAACCTACAATGAGCAGTTCTTC. It yields the protein CSVGFSGTYNEQFF. V and J are TRBV29-1 and TRBJ2-1, with a possible D match to TRBD2 (5 bases). V was pared by 4 bases and J by 2 bases, with 12 bases between. Germline assignment: CDR1 SQVTM and CDR2 ANQGSEA. This CDR3 has 14 residues.

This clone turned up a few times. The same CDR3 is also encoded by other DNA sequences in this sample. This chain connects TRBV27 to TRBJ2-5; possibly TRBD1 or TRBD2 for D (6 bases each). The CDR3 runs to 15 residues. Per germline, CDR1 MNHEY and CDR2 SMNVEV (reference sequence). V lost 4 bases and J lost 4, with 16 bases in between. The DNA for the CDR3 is TGTGCCAGCAGTTGGGGAGGCAGGGGTGTAGAGACCCAGTACTTC. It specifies CASSWGGRGVETQYF.

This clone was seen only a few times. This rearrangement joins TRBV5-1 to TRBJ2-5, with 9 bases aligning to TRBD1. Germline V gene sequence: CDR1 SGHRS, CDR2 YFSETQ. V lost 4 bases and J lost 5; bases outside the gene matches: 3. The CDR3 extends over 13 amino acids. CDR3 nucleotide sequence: TGCGCCAGCAGCCGGGACAGGGAGGAGACCCAGTACTTC. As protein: CASSRDREETQYF.